The T cell receptor beta chain described here comes from a study of shared clonotypes between healthy human individuals. The germline V gene encodes CDR1 SGHTS and CDR2 YDEGEE. Unmatched junction bases numbered 9, after V lost 3 bases and J lost 11 bases. The CDR3 spans 14 residues. The assay was carried out at the deep level. The protocol was immunoSEQ multiplex PCR, while the TCRdb copy is restricted to in-frame clones and leaves out a portion. The sample yields approximately 2.4 million clones, around 95% seen once. This rearrangement joins TRBV5-8 to TRBJ1-1, with 11 bases aligning to TRBD1. Material for sequencing was naive CD4+ T cells sorted from blood. The subset was: CD45RA+ positively selected. This TCR was sampled from a young man in good health. DNA for the CDR3: TGTGCCAGCAGCTGGTACTCTGGACAGGGGGCGGCTTTCTTT. Translated, it gives CASSWYSGQGAAFF.